Shown below are 31 T cell receptor beta chains from a single sample sequenced in a study of control samples from healthy donors and cancer patients. Sequencing was performed with immunoSEQ multiplex PCR; in TCRdb, only in-frame clones are kept and a portion is missing. The data contain roughly 120,000 clones, more than 75% of them singletons. The sample was PBMCs. All receptors derive from a woman aged 60-70 years with lung cancer.

The V gene is TRBV4-2, the J gene TRBJ1-4, with D possibly matching TRBD1 (5 bases). Germline CDR1 and CDR2: LGHNA and YNFKEQ. The length of the CDR3 is 15 residues. V was pared by 3 bases and J by 8 bases, with 16 bases between. CDR3 DNA sequence: TGTGCCAGCAGCCACCCGGGGCCCCGGGCGGAAAAACTGTTTTTT. It specifies CASSHPGPRAEKLFF.

The CDR3 sequence is CSVGKDSNQPQHF. The CDR3 DNA reads TGCAGCGTTGGAAAGGATAGCAATCAGCCCCAGCATTTT. This chain uses TRBV29-1 with TRBJ1-5; D remains ambiguous. Per the germline V gene, CDR1 is SQVTM and CDR2 is ANQGSEA. This CDR3 is 13 amino acids long. The V end was cut by 4 bases, the J end by 0 bases, with 7 bases between.

This chain joins TRBV14 and TRBJ1-2; the match to TRBD1 covers 7 bases. CDR3 length: 14 residues. Per the germline V gene, CDR1 is SGHDN and CDR2 is FVKESK. Trimming removed 2 bases from V and 7 bases from J; junction bases left unmatched: 7. The CDR3 protein is CASSQPHRGSGYTF. In DNA form, the CDR3 reads TGTGCCAGCAGCCAACCACACAGGGGATCTGGCTACACCTTC. The full variable domain, rest sourced from reference TRBV14 and TRBJ1-2, is EAGVTQFPSHSVIEKGQTVTLRCDPISGHDNLYWYRRVMGKEIKFLLHFVKESKQDESGMPNNRFLAERTGGTYSTLKVQPAELEDSGVYFCASSQPHRGSGYTFGSGTRLTVV.

The genes are TRBV18 and TRBJ1-6, with D hard to call. This CDR3 spans 12 amino acids. V lost 3 bases, J lost 9 bases, and 6 bases lay in between. CDR1 is KGHSH, CDR2 LQKENI, per germline. The CDR3 sequence: CASSPSSSPLHF. In nucleotides, the CDR3 is TGTGCCAGCTCACCGAGTAGTTCACCCCTCCACTTT.

The chain uses TRBV11-1 and TRBJ1-1; D might be TRBD1 (6 bases). V dropped 5 bases and J dropped 1 base, with 8 bases sitting between them. This CDR3 has 13 residues. Germline values: CDR1 SGHAT, CDR2 FQDESV (reference sequence). CDR3 nucleotide sequence: TGTGCCAGCAGCGCGGACAGGAACACTGAAGCTTTCTTT. Protein product: CASSADRNTEAFF.

This chain joins TRBV7-9 and TRBJ1-1; 10 positions agree with TRBD1. The V segment lost 3 bases and the J segment 6 bases; nucleotides outside the gene matches: 10. There are 16 residues in the CDR3. Germline CDR1 and CDR2: SEHNR and FQNEAQ (reference sequence). The DNA of the CDR3 is TGTGCCAGCAGCTTGGACGCCGGGACAGGGGTCGCTGAAGCTTTCTTT. Translation: CASSLDAGTGVAEAFF.

V and J are TRBV28 and TRBJ1-2, with D possibly being TRBD1 (5 bases). Per the germline V gene, CDR1 is MDHEN and CDR2 is SYDVKM. The length of the CDR3 is 18 residues. The V end was cut by 1 base, the J end by 0 bases, with 18 bases between. CDR3 DNA: TGTGCCAGCAGTTTATTCGGTATTCAGGGACTAGCTAACTATGGCTACACCTTC. It specifies CASSLFGIQGLANYGYTF.

This clone has a single count. The genes are TRBV3-1 (or the pseudogene TRBV3-2) and TRBJ1-2, with D perhaps TRBD1 (6 bases). Trimming cost V 11 bases and J 2 bases, with 30 bases left between them. CDR3 length equals 18 residues. Germline V CDR1 and CDR2: LGHDT, YNNKEL (reference sequence). The CDR3: CAHKAMGPRGHGNYGYTF. DNA for the CDR3: TGTGCCCATAAAGCGATGGGTCCGCGGGGGCATGGAAACTATGGCTACACCTTC.

This chain uses TRBV5-1 with TRBJ2-7; weak D call: TRBD1 (6 bases). Per germline, CDR1 SGHRS and CDR2 YFSETQ. With 0 bases removed from V and 4 bases from J, the gap between germline ends came to 11 bases. The CDR3 length is 14 residues. As DNA, the CDR3 is TGCGCCAGCAGCTTGGCATCAGGGGAGTACGAGCAGTACTTC. Residues: CASSLASGEYEQYF.

This clone occurred once. The chain carries TRBV28 and TRBJ2-5; maybe TRBD2 (7 bases). The CDR3 loop spans 15 amino acids. Looked up from germline, CDR1 is MDHEN and CDR2 is SYDVKM. The V gene lost 7 bases and the J gene lost 3 bases, with 18 bases spanning the gap. In DNA, the CDR3 is TGTGCCAGCACCCCGTTTCAAGGGGGGGAAGAGACCCAGTACTTC. It yields the protein CASTPFQGGEETQYF.

DNA of the CDR3: TGCAGCGTTGACGGACATGATTACGAGCAGTACTTC. The encoded protein is CSVDGHDYEQYF. This chain links TRBV29-1 with TRBJ2-7; a possible D gene is TRBD1 (5 bases). The CDR3 has 12 residues. V lost 3 bases and J lost 4, with 10 bases in between. CDR1 is SQVTM, CDR2 ANQGSEA, per germline.

This sequence joins TRBV5-1 and TRBJ2-5; D is possibly TRBD1 or TRBD2 (5 bases each). The CDR3 contains 16 residues. V lost 3 bases, J lost 1 base, and 16 bases lay in between. Germline CDR1 SGHRS, CDR2 YFSETQ. CDR3 DNA: TGCGCCAGCAGCTACCGGGACCCACAAATCCAAGAGACCCAGTACTTC. This gives the protein CASSYRDPQIQETQYF.

This rearrangement joins TRBV5-5 to TRBJ2-2; 9 bases align to TRBD2. The CDR3 is made up of 16 amino acids. The germline V gene has CDR1 SGHKS and CDR2 YYEKEE (reference sequence). V shed 1 base and J 7 bases; nucleotides not matched to a gene: 8. The DNA of the CDR3 is TGTGCCAGCAGCTTGACCGAAGCGGGGGGCTACGGGGAGCTGTTTTTT. Its protein product is CASSLTEAGGYGELFF.

The rearrangement uses TRBV7-8 and TRBJ2-7; maybe TRBD1 (5 bases). V shed 3 bases and J shed 1 base, with 13 bases lying between them. This CDR3 is built from 15 residues. Germline V lookup: CDR1 SGHVS, CDR2 FQNEAQ. CDR3 region: CASSLDIRQSYEQYF. CDR3 DNA sequence: TGTGCCAGCAGCTTGGACATCAGGCAGTCCTACGAGCAGTACTTC.

V usage is TRBV12-5 and J usage is TRBJ2-7, with 9 bases lining up with TRBD1. Trimming removed 1 base from V and 3 bases from J; junction bases left unmatched: 7. This CDR3 contains 16 residues. CDR1 LGHNT and CDR2 FRNRAP come from the germline V gene. The CDR3 DNA reads as TGTGCTAGTGGTTTGGCCCCCGGGACAGGGCACTACGAGCAGTACTTC. It yields the protein CASGLAPGTGHYEQYF.

V gene TRBV6-6 combines with J gene TRBJ2-2, with D uncertain. Germline assignment: CDR1 MNHNY and CDR2 SVGAGI (reference sequence). This CDR3 has 13 residues. V lost 2 bases to trimming and J lost 3 bases, with 4 bases between them. The CDR3 is CASSYGDTGELFF. The CDR3 DNA is TGTGCCAGCAGTTACGGAGACACCGGGGAGCTGTTTTTT.

The V and J genes are TRBV19 and TRBJ2-1, with TRBD2 matching 15 bases. CDR1 is LNHDA and CDR2 is SQIVND in the germline V gene (reference sequence). CDR3 length equals 16 residues. V lost 4 bases and J lost 7; bases outside the gene matches: 5. CDR3 sequence: CASSRGLAGGLNEQFF. As DNA, the CDR3 is TGTGCCAGTAGTAGGGGACTAGCGGGGGGCCTTAATGAGCAGTTCTTC.

This chain joins TRBV5-6 and TRBJ1-2, with TRBD1 as a possible D gene (6 bases). This CDR3 spans 14 amino acids. The V and J ends lost 5 bases and 5 bases respectively, with 16 bases between them. Germline CDR1 SGHDT, CDR2 YYEEEE. Here the CDR3 DNA reads TGTGCCAGCAGACTACAGGGCCCTAGTTATGGCTACACCTTC. Amino acids: CASRLQGPSYGYTF.

The CDR3 region is CASSLVRADEQYF. The CDR3 DNA is TGCGCCAGCAGCTTGGTTCGGGCCGACGAGCAGTACTTC. The V gene is TRBV5-1, the J gene TRBJ2-7, with no clear D. Germline values: CDR1 SGHRS, CDR2 YFSETQ. This CDR3 region has 13 residues. V shed 0 bases and J shed 5 bases, with 9 bases lying between them.

The chain combines TRBV7-9 with TRBJ1-1; D gene unclear. This CDR3 has 13 amino acids. Trimming left V 5 bases short and J 5 bases short, with 12 bases between. The germline gives CDR1 SEHNR, CDR2 FQNEAQ (reference sequence). In nucleotides, the CDR3 is TGTGCCAGCAGCCCCGCCGTATTAACTGAAGCTTTCTTT. This encodes CASSPAVLTEAFF.

The chain uses TRBV10-3 and TRBJ1-2; TRBD1 is a possible D gene (5 bases). The germline gives CDR1 ENHRY, CDR2 SYGVKD. V was cut by 7 bases and J by 6 bases, with 15 bases left in between. The CDR3 has 13 amino acids. The CDR3 bases are TGTGCCATCACCCAAGGGGTGGACCATGGCTACACCTTC. Encoded protein: CAITQGVDHGYTF.

The chain links TRBV5-1 to TRBJ1-1; TRBD1 matches at 7 bases. Germline assignment: CDR1 SGHRS and CDR2 YFSETQ. The trim removed 0 bases at V and 3 bases at J, leaving 2 bases unmatched. This CDR3 has 14 amino acids. In DNA form, the CDR3 reads TGCGCCAGCAGCTTGGGACAGGGTTACACTGAAGCTTTCTTT. Translation gives CASSLGQGYTEAFF.

The CDR3 DNA sequence: TGTGCCAGTAGTATTCCAGCGGGGGTGAACAATGAGCAGTTCTTC. It specifies CASSIPAGVNNEQFF. This chain connects TRBV19 to TRBJ2-1; the match to TRBD2 covers 8 bases. The CDR3 totals 15 residues. In germline, CDR1 is LNHDA, CDR2 SQIVND (reference sequence). Losses at the gene ends were 3 bases for V and 5 bases for J; bases not matched to a gene: 6.

J is TRBJ1-2 and V is TRBV12-3 or TRBV12-4; perhaps TRBD1 as D (5 bases). Trimming removed 6 bases at V and 7 bases at J, with 15 bases between. This CDR3 region has 13 residues. CDR3 in DNA: TGTGCCAGCAGCCTGGGGCCAGGCGGTGGCTACACCTTC. It is translated as CASSLGPGGGYTF.

The chain links TRBV28 to TRBJ1-1; D unresolved. CDR3 length: 16 amino acids. The V and J ends lost 5 bases and 4 bases respectively, with 20 bases between them. CDR1 is MDHEN, CDR2 SYDVKM, per germline. The CDR3 protein is CASSPPPPNEGTEAFF. DNA of the CDR3: TGTGCCAGCAGTCCTCCGCCTCCTAATGAAGGCACTGAAGCTTTCTTT.

CDR3 amino acids: CASSRGQDSSYEQYF. CDR3 bases: TGTGCCAGCAGCCGGGGACAGGACAGCTCCTACGAGCAGTACTTC. The chain links TRBV11-3 to TRBJ2-7; TRBD1 agrees at 8 bases. This CDR3 spans 15 amino acids. Germline CDR1 reads SGHNT; CDR2 reads YENEEA. V trimming: 5 bases; J trimming: 0 bases; junction bases outside the gene matches: 6.

The chain carries TRBV5-1 and TRBJ1-1; no firm D call. Trimming stripped 0 bases from V and 0 bases from J, with 6 bases between. Germline CDR1 is SGHRS and CDR2 is YFSETQ. The CDR3 loop spans 14 amino acids. CDR3 sequence: CASSLEELNTEAFF. The CDR3 region has the DNA TGCGCCAGCAGCTTGGAAGAGTTGAACACTGAAGCTTTCTTT.

V is TRBV14 and J is TRBJ2-5; TRBD2 might be the D (5 bases). V was pared by 1 base and J by 1 base, with 13 bases between. The CDR3 is 16 residues long. The V gene's germline CDR1 is SGHDN and CDR2 FVKESK. The CDR3 region is CASSQGFIEGQETQYF. The CDR3 DNA reads TGTGCCAGCAGCCAAGGTTTTATCGAGGGCCAAGAGACCCAGTACTTC.

The chain joins TRBV10-3 to TRBJ1-2; possibly TRBD1 for D (5 bases). Germline V gene lookup returns CDR1 ENHRY and CDR2 SYGVKD. This CDR3 comprises 13 residues. V lost 7 bases to trimming and J lost 6 bases, with 15 bases between them. This chain's CDR3 is CAIKGAGTDGYTF. The CDR3 DNA sequence: TGTGCCATCAAAGGAGCAGGGACGGATGGCTACACCTTC.

V and J are TRBV2 and TRBJ1-2; D is perhaps TRBD1 (5 bases). The V end lost 6 bases, the J end lost 10 bases, and 27 bases lay between the germline ends. The CDR3 length is 16 residues. Germline CDR1 and CDR2: SNHLY and FYNNEI. Here the CDR3 DNA reads TGTGCCAGCAGACGCATTTCCTGGGACCCCTACCTTTTCTACACCTTC. Protein product: CASRRISWDPYLFYTF.

The rearrangement uses TRBV5-1 and TRBJ2-3, with 7 nucleotides matching TRBD2. Germline CDR1 is SGHRS and CDR2 is YFSETQ. V lost 5 bases, J lost 1 base, and 7 bases stayed unmatched. This CDR3 is built from 15 residues. CDR3 amino acids: CASSPGAGGTDTQYF. CDR3 nucleotide sequence: TGCGCCAGCAGTCCCGGTGCGGGGGGCACAGATACGCAGTATTTT.